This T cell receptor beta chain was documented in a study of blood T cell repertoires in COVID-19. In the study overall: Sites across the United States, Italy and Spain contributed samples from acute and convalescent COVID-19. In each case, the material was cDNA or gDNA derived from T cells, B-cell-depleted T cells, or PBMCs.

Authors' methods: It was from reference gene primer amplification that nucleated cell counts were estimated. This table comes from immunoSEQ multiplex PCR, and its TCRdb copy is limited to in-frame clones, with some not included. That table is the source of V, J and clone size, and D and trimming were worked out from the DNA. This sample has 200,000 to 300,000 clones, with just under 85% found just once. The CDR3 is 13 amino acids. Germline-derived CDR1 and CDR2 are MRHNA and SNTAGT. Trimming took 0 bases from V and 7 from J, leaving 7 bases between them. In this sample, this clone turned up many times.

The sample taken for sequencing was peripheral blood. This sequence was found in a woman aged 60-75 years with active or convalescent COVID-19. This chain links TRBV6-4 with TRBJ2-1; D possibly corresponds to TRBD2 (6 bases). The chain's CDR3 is CASSDSEGNEQFF. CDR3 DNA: TGTGCCAGCAGTGACTCGGAGGGGAATGAGCAGTTCTTC.